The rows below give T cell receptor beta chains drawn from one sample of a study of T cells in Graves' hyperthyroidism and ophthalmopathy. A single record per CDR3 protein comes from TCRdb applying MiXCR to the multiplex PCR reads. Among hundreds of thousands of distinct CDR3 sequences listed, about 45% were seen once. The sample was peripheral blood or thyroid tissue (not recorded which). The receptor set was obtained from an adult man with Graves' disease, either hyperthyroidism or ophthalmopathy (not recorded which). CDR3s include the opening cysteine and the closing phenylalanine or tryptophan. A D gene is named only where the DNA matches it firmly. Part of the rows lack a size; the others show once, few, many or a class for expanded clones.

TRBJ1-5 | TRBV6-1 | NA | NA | CASSGSGDQPQHF | TGTGCCAGCAGTGGGTCAGGGGATCAGCCCCAGCATTTT
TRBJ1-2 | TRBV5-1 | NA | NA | CASSLGQMNYGYTF | TGCGCCAGCAGCTTGGGACAGATGAACTATGGCTACACCTTC
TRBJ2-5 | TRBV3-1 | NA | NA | CASSQDEYGTQYF | TGTGCCAGCAGCCAAGATGAGTATGGGACCCAGTACTTC
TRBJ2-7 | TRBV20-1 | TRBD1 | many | CSIGQGAYEQYF | TGCAGCATCGGGCAGGGGGCCTACGAGCAGTACTTC
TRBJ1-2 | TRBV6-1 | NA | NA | CASSGVHYGYTF | TGTGCCAGCAGTGGGGTGCACTATGGCTACACCTTC
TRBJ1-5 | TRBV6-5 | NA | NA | CASSQLGKSNQPQHF | TGTGCCAGCAGCCAACTTGGCAAGAGCAATCAGCCCCAGCATTTT
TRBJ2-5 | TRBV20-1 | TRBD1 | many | CSADRDGETQYF | TGCAGTGCTGACAGGGACGGGGAGACCCAGTACTTC
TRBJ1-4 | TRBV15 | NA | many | CATSSRGFGEKLFF | TGTGCCACCAGCTCACGGGGATTCGGTGAAAAACTGTTTTTT
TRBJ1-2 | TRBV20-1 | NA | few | CSARDVRTNYGYTF | TGCAGTGCTAGAGATGTCAGGACTAACTATGGCTACACCTTC
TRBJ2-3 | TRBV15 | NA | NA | CATSREYPGADTQYF | TGTGCCACCAGCAGAGAGTACCCCGGGGCAGATACGCAGTATTTT
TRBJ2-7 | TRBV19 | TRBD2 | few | CASSIEGWSGSGHEQYF | TGTGCCAGTAGTATCGAGGGTTGGAGCGGGAGCGGGCACGAGCAGTACTTC
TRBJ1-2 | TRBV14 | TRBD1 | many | CASRPDRVVGYTF | TGTGCCAGCAGACCAGACAGGGTGGTGGGCTACACCTTC
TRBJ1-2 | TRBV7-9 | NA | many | CASSPISTNYGYTF | TGTGCCAGCAGCCCTATTTCCACAAACTATGGCTACACCTTC
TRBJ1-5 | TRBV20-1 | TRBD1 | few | CSARPGTGNQPQHF | TGCAGTGCTAGACCCGGGACAGGGAATCAGCCCCAGCATTTT
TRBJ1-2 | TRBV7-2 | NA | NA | CASSLRDTSYGYTF | TGTGCCAGCAGCTTGCGGGACACGTCCTATGGCTACACCTTC
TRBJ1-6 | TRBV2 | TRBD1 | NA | CASNQDRDYNSPLHF | TGTGCCAGCAACCAGGACAGGGACTATAATTCACCCCTCCACTTT
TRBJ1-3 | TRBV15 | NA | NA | CATSSGGSGNTIYF | TGTGCCACCAGCAGTGGGGGGTCTGGAAACACCATATATTTT
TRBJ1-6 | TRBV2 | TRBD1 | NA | CASSPYVTGVNSPLHF | TGTGCCAGCAGTCCATATGTGACAGGGGTTAATTCACCCCTCCACTTT
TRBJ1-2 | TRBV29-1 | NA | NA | CSVARTVTNYGYTF | TGCAGCGTAGCAAGGACAGTCACTAACTATGGCTACACCTTC
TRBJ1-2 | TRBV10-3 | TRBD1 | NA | CAISVGTGHNYGYTF | TGTGCCATCAGCGTTGGGACAGGTCACAACTATGGCTACACCTTC
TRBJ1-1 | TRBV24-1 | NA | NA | CATSDHGAVEAFF | TGTGCCACCAGTGACCACGGGGCAGTAGAAGCTTTCTTT
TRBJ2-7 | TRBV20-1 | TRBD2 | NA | CSARSSGPSYEQYF | TGCAGTGCTAGGAGTAGCGGGCCTTCCTACGAGCAGTACTTC
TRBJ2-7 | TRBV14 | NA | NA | CASSQSQPLTYEQYF | TGTGCCAGCAGCCAAAGTCAGCCACTAACCTACGAGCAGTACTTC
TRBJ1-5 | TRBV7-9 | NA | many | CASAGAGDQPQHF | TGTGCCAGCGCCGGGGCAGGGGACCAGCCCCAGCATTTT
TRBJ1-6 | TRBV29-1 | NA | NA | CSAGDSHSPLHF | TGCAGCGCTGGGGATAGTCATTCACCCCTCCACTTT
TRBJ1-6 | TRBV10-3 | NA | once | CAIRDSWGNEGFYNSPLHF | TGTGCCATCAGGGACAGCTGGGGCAACGAGGGCTTCTATAATTCACCCCTCCACTTT
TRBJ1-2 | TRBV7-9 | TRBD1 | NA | CASSYSGTGDDGYTF | TGTGCCAGCAGCTACTCCGGGACAGGGGATGATGGCTACACCTTC
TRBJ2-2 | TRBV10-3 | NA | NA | CAISETLVGTGELVF | TGTGCCATCAGTGAGACTCTCGTAGGCACCGGGGAGCTGGTTTTT
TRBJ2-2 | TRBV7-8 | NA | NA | CASTILVVTGELFF | TGTGCCAGCACCATACTAGTCGTCACCGGGGAGCTGTTTTTT
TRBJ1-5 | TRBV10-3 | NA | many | CAISESSSVNQPQHF | TGTGCCATCAGTGAAAGTAGCAGCGTCAATCAGCCCCAGCATTTT
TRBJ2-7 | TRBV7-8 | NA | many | CASSFGDAYEQYF | TGTGCCAGCAGCTTCGGTGATGCCTACGAGCAGTACTTC
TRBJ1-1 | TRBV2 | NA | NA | CASSYSSQNTEAFF | TGTGCCAGCAGTTACTCGTCACAGAACACTGAAGCTTTCTTT
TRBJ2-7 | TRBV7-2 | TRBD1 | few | CASSLPETGAEGYEQYF | TGTGCCAGCAGCTTACCCGAGACAGGGGCCGAAGGATACGAGCAGTACTTC
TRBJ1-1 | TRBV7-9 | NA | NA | CASSLSTGTGGHEAFF | TGTGCCAGCAGCCTAAGCACCGGGACGGGAGGACATGAAGCTTTCTTT
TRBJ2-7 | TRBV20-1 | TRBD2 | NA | CSAFPTSGGDEQYF | TGCAGTGCCTTCCCGACTAGCGGGGGCGACGAGCAGTACTTC
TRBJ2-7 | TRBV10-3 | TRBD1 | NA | CASSPRGTGTYEQYF | TGTGCCAGCAGCCCCAGAGGGACAGGGACGTACGAGCAGTACTTC
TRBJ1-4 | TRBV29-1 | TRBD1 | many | CSVGDRGGEKLFF | TGCAGCGTGGGGGACAGGGGTGGCGAAAAACTGTTTTTT
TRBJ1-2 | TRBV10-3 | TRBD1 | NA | CAINRHGQGEGGYTF | TGTGCCATCAATCGACACGGACAGGGGGAAGGTGGCTACACCTTC
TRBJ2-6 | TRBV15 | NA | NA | CATSSRDGTGANVLTF | TGTGCCACCAGCAGCAGGGACGGAACTGGGGCCAACGTCCTGACTTTC
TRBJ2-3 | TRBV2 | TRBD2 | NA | CASSIGTSGSTDTQYF | TGTGCCAGCAGTATAGGGACTAGCGGGAGCACAGATACGCAGTATTTT
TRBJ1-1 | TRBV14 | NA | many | CASSPYRNTEAFF | TGTGCCAGCAGCCCATACAGGAACACTGAAGCTTTCTTT
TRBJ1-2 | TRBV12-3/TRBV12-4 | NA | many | CASSLGYYGYTF | TGTGCCAGCAGTTTAGGGTACTATGGCTACACCTTC
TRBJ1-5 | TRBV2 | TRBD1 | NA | CASSRDRVGVNQPQHF | TGTGCCAGCAGCCGGGACAGGGTTGGGGTCAATCAGCCCCAGCATTTT
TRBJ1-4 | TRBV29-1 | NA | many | CSVEGYEKLFF | TGCAGCGTTGAAGGGTATGAAAAACTGTTTTTT
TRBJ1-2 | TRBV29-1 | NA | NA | CSSGQEANYGYTF | TGCAGCTCCGGGCAGGAAGCTAACTATGGCTACACCTTC
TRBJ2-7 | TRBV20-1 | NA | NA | CSARDQGPQQYF | TGCAGTGCTAGAGATCAGGGGCCGCAGCAGTACTTC